This T cell receptor beta chain derives from a study of Graves' ophthalmopathy and Graves' hyperthyroidism. Study overall: Peripheral blood (taken before any treatment) was collected at initial diagnosis.

Clinical symptoms, serum thyroxine, TRAb, thyroid ultrasound and orbital computed tomography determined diagnosis. This clonotype was recorded many times. The V end lost 5 bases, the J end lost 1 base, and 14 bases lay between the germline ends. This CDR3 contains 15 residues. Looked up from germline, CDR1 is SGHTA and CDR2 is FQGTGA. Investigators amplified TCR beta CDR3 regions from RNA transcripts. The library came from an HTBI-primed first-round RT-PCR and a second-round multiplex PCR. TCRdb passed the multiplex PCR reads through MiXCR, listing each CDR3 protein once. The sample carries approximately 150,000 distinct CDR3 sequences, around two fifths recorded once.

The TCR sequence derives from a man aged 25-45 years with Graves' ophthalmopathy. This sequence joins TRBV7-3 and TRBJ1-1; D remains unclear. Sequenced input: peripheral blood. This CDR3 reads CASSPRGDPNTEAFF. Written as DNA, the CDR3 is TGTGCCAGCAGCCCGCGTGGGGATCCGAACACTGAAGCTTTCTTT.